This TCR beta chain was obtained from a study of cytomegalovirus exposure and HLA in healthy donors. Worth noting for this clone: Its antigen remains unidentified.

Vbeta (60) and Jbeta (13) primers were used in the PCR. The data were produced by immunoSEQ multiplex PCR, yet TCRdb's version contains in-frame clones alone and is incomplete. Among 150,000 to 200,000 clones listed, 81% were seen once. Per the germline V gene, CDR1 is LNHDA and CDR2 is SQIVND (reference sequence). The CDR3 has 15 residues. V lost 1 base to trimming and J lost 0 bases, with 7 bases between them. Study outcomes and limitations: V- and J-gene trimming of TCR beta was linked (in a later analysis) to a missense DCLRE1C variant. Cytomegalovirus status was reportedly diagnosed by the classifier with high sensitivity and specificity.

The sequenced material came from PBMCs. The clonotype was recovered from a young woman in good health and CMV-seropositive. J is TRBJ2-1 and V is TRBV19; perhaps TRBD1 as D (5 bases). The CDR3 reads CASSIGQSSYNEQFF. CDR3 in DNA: TGTGCCAGTAGTATAGGACAGAGCTCCTACAATGAGCAGTTCTTC.